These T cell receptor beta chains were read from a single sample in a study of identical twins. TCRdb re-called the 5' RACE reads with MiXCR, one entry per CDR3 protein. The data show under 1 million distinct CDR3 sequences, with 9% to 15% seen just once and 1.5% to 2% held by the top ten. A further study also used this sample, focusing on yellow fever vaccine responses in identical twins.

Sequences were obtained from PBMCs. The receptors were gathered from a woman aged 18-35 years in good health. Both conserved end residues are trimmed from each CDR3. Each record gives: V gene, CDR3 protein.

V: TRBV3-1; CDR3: ASSQDGTGNSPLH
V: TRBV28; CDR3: ASSLLDLGHYEQY
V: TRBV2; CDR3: ASSEAKPGPDTQY
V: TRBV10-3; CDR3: AISGLAGGQPDTQY
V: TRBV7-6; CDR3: ASSSAGKDHNEQF
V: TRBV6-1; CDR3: ASSEISTASSYNEQF
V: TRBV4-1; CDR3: ASSQDHAGTNEKLF
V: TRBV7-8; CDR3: ASSLGGWDKETQY
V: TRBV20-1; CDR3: SARVTYNEQF
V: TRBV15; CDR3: ATRGAGNLGEKLF
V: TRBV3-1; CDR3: ASSQGWGSSYEQY
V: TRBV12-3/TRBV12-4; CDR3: ASSPPRDPGTEAF
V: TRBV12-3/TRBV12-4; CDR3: ASSLILDRETQY
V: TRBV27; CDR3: ASSSPGTTDNEQF
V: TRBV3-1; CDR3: ASSHTYRDPQETQY
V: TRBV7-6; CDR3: ASSLAPGGYDYGYT
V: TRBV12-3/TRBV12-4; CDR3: ATPTSRNEQF
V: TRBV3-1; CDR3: ASSQDLGASLEF
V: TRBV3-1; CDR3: ASSQVWGAPLH
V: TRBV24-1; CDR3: ATSDLKETGELF
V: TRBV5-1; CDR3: ASSFSQGTGELF
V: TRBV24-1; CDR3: ATSDAGTSGKVTDTQY
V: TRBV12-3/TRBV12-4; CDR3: TSRDGTGNTGELF
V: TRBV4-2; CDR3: ASSQEASGSQGEQF
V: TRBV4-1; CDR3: ASSQEIWERGTDTQY
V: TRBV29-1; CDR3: SVDQQGNEQY
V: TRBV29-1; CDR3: SVKTGGDSGELF
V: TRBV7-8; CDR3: ASSFSGSTEQY
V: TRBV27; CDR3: ASIKRASGRIYEQY
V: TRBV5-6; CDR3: ASSQVKNEQF
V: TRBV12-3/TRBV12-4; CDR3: ASSSRESAHGYT
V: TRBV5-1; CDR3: ASSGTGGDTGELF
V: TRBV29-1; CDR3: SVTTGTGVEKLF
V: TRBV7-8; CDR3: ASSPAIAGVTGELF
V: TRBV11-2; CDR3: ASSFQGQVTEAF
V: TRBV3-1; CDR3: ASSQGQSGAYEQF
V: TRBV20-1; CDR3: SAKTGLQFNEQF
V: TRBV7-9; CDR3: ASSGRETGTNYGYT
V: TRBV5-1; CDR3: ASSFPGVGGAGDTQY
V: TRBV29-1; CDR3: SVVGKGYSTDTQY
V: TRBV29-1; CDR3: SVEVGSGGAYNEQF
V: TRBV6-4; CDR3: ASSEDNTGELF
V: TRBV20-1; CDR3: SAVWTVQETQY
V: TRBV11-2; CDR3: ASSPGGGVGDEQF
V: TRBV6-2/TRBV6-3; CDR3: ASTSDPAGGELF
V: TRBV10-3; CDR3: ATRTHLTYEQY
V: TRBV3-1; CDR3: ASSPWGSPTSSYEQY
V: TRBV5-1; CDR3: ASSLDPGQGYNEQF